Presented here are 29 T cell receptor beta chains from one specimen sequenced in a study of cytomegalovirus exposure and HLA in healthy donors. The PCR used 60 Vbeta and 13 Jbeta primers. TCRdb's copy holds only in-frame clones and misses some; the assay was immunoSEQ multiplex PCR. The data hold 100,000 to 150,000 clones, with approximately 87% observed a single time. Sequencing was done on a sample of PBMCs. The receptors here all came from a man in his late teens or twenties in good health and CMV-seropositive.

This clone was picked up one time. The V call is TRBV9, the J call TRBJ1-4; tentative D call: TRBD1 (5 bases). Germline V gene data show CDR1 as SGDLS and CDR2 as YYNGEE. This CDR3 region has 15 residues. V lost 4 bases to trimming and J lost 8 bases, with 18 bases between them. The CDR3 nucleotides read TGTGCCAGCAGCTCCCCTCGGGGGGTCGGAGAAAAACTGTTTTTT. Amino acids: CASSSPRGVGEKLFF.

This chain uses TRBV7-3 with TRBJ2-7; D is uncertain. Per germline, CDR1 SGHTA and CDR2 FQGTGA. This CDR3 comprises 13 residues. V shed 0 bases and J shed 5 bases, with 8 bases lying between them. Written as DNA, the CDR3 is TGTGCCAGCAGCTTAACGTTTGCGAACGAGCAGTACTTC. Its translation: CASSLTFANEQYF.

V is TRBV4-2 and J is TRBJ2-1; 9 bases are a match to TRBD2. CDR1 LGHNA and CDR2 YNFKEQ come from the germline V gene. This CDR3 is 19 amino acids long. Trimming cost V 1 base and J 1 base; bases outside gene matches: 11. The CDR3 DNA is TGTGCCAGCAGCCAAGCCCACGCGGGGGGGCCCACTTCCTACAATGAGCAGTTCTTC. It yields the protein CASSQAHAGGPTSYNEQFF.

The gene calls are TRBV11-2 and TRBJ2-2; 8 bases line up with TRBD2. Trimming cost V 5 bases and J 1 base; bases outside gene matches: 6. The CDR3 totals 16 residues. Germline V gene data show CDR1 as SGHAT and CDR2 as FQNNGV. The CDR3 DNA reads as TGTGCCAGCAGCCCCACGAGCGGGGGGAACACCGGGGAGCTGTTTTTT. Protein product: CASSPTSGGNTGELFF.

The chain is built from TRBV5-4 and TRBJ2-1; D is unresolved. Per germline, CDR1 SGHNT and CDR2 YYREEE (reference sequence). Between the trimmed V and J ends, which lost 5 bases and 8 bases, there was a span of 14 bases. CDR3 size: 13 residues. The CDR3, as DNA: TGTGCCAGCAGACCTCCAGGTAACTATGAGCAGTTCTTC. It translates to CASRPPGNYEQFF.

This sequence joins TRBV6-6 and TRBJ2-2, with a possible D match to TRBD1 (6 bases). There are 14 residues in the CDR3. CDR1 MNHNY and CDR2 SVGAGI come from the germline V gene (reference sequence). Trimming removed 6 bases from V and 2 bases from J, with 10 bases in between. CDR3 protein: CASRRGFNTGELFF. The CDR3 DNA sequence: TGTGCCAGCAGAAGGGGGTTTAACACCGGGGAGCTGTTTTTT.

This sequence joins TRBV5-6 and TRBJ2-7; 7 nucleotides agree with TRBD2. With 6 bases clipped from V and 4 bases from J, the junction kept 7 bases outside the gene matches. Germline loops: CDR1 SGHDT, CDR2 YYEEEE. The CDR3 contains 13 residues. The CDR3 region is CASTNWGGYEQYF. DNA of the CDR3: TGTGCCAGCACCAATTGGGGGGGGTACGAGCAGTACTTC.

In this sample, this clone turned up a few times. This chain joins TRBV6-6 and TRBJ2-7; D is possibly TRBD1 (6 bases). This CDR3 has 15 residues. Trimming left V 1 base short and J 1 base short, with 11 bases between. In germline, CDR1 is MNHNY, CDR2 SVGAGI (reference sequence). The chain's CDR3 is CASSYWAGESYEQYF. In nucleotides, the CDR3 is TGTGCCAGCAGTTACTGGGCAGGGGAGTCCTACGAGCAGTACTTC.

The V and J genes are TRBV28 and TRBJ2-7; unclear D gene. V lost 3 bases and J lost 7, with 4 bases in between. The V gene's germline CDR1 is MDHEN and CDR2 SYDVKM. CDR3 length: 10 residues. The CDR3 bases are TGTGCCAGCAGTTTGCGTGAGCAGTACTTC. Amino acid sequence: CASSLREQYF.

This chain uses TRBV27 with TRBJ2-5; TRBD2 is a possible D gene (5 bases). Deletions cut 5 bases from V and 1 base from J, with 11 bases between. The CDR3 loop spans 14 amino acids. Germline V gene sequence: CDR1 MNHEY, CDR2 SMNVEV (reference sequence). CDR3 bases: TGTGCCAGCAGTCCCGGACTGTCCCAAGAGACCCAGTACTTC. It codes for CASSPGLSQETQYF.

The chain couples TRBV27 to TRBJ2-2, with 8 bases identical to TRBD1. J lost 6 bases, V lost 6 bases, and 12 bases had no gene match. From germline, CDR1 is MNHEY and CDR2 SMNVEV (reference sequence). The CDR3 extends over 16 amino acids. CDR3 sequence: CASSVRQGHAAGELFF. CDR3 sequence (DNA): TGTGCCAGCAGCGTCCGACAGGGGCATGCAGCCGGGGAGCTGTTTTTT.

The gene calls are TRBV6-5 and TRBJ2-7; TRBD1 matches at 9 bases. CDR1 MNHEY and CDR2 SVGAGI come from the germline V gene. This CDR3 contains 14 residues. V was clipped by 4 bases and J by 1 base; unmatched bases: 2. The CDR3 nucleotides are TGTGCCAGCAGTTCCGGGACAGGGTCCTACGAGCAGTACTTC. This translates into CASSSGTGSYEQYF.

The V and J genes are TRBV30 and TRBJ1-5, with 7 positions matching TRBD1. The trim removed 3 bases at V and 5 bases at J, leaving 10 bases unmatched. CDR1 GTSNPN and CDR2 SVGIG come from the germline V gene (reference sequence). The CDR3 is 15 residues long. The CDR3 nucleotides read TGTGCCTGGAGCCGGGGGACAGCGAGAGATCAGCCCCAGCATTTT. Protein: CAWSRGTARDQPQHF.

This clone was seen a single time. The chain combines TRBV18 with TRBJ2-7; 7 bases map to TRBD1. J lost 3 bases, V lost 4 bases, and 6 bases had no gene match. This CDR3 is built from 14 residues. Germline CDR1 and CDR2: KGHSH and LQKENI. CDR3 in DNA: TGTGCCAGCTCACTAGCCCGGGACAGCTACGAGCAGTACTTC. This encodes CASSLARDSYEQYF.

The chain carries TRBV2 and TRBJ1-5; possibly TRBD1 for D (5 bases). CDR3 length: 13 amino acids. In germline, CDR1 is SNHLY, CDR2 FYNNEI. V gave up 6 bases and J gave up 4 bases, with 10 bases separating them. The CDR3 here is CASRIDSNQPQHF. As DNA, the CDR3 is TGTGCCAGCAGGATCGACAGTAATCAGCCCCAGCATTTT. The full variable domain, its missing parts supplied by reference TRBV2 and TRBJ1-5, is EPEVTQTPSHQVTQMGQEVILRCVPISNHLYFYWYRQILGQKVEFLVSFYNNEISEKSEIFDDQFSVERPDGSNFTLKIRSTKLEDSAMYFCASRIDSNQPQHFGDGTRLSIL.

The chain combines TRBV6-1 with TRBJ1-5; TRBD1 agrees at 7 bases. The CDR3 is made up of 15 amino acids. Germline V gene sequence: CDR1 MNHNS, CDR2 SASEGT. The junction had 8 bases not matched to a gene; V was cut back by 3 bases and J by 6 bases. CDR3 DNA: TGTGCCAGCAGTGAGGGCAGGGGGGAAAGTCAGCCCCAGCATTTT. It codes for CASSEGRGESQPQHF.

The V gene is TRBV9, the J gene TRBJ1-3; D perhaps matches TRBD1 (6 bases). There are 14 residues in the CDR3. V was clipped by 5 bases and J by 4 bases, with 13 bases between them. Per germline, CDR1 SGDLS and CDR2 YYNGEE. The CDR3 sequence is CASRRGGDGNTIYF. In DNA, the CDR3 is TGTGCCAGCAGGAGAGGGGGGGACGGAAACACCATATATTTT.

V usage is TRBV9 and J usage is TRBJ2-7; D possibly corresponds to TRBD2 (5 bases). This CDR3 is 14 amino acids long. From germline, CDR1 is SGDLS and CDR2 YYNGEE. V shed 3 bases and J shed 7 bases, with 17 bases lying between them. The CDR3 spells CASSGRSSPGEQYF. CDR3 sequence (DNA): TGTGCCAGCAGCGGCCGATCTAGCCCTGGTGAGCAGTACTTC.

The chain has TRBV4-1 and TRBJ2-7; D might be TRBD1 (6 bases). CDR1 and CDR2 from the germline V gene are MGHRA and YSYEKL. This CDR3 spans 16 amino acids. Trimming took off 0 bases at V and 2 bases at J, with 14 bases between the two ends. The CDR3 sequence: CASSQDRPQGAYEQYF. The CDR3 DNA follows: TGCGCCAGCAGCCAAGACAGACCACAGGGAGCCTACGAGCAGTACTTC.

The CDR3 is CASSLLAGRTDTQYF. As DNA, the CDR3 is TGTGCCAGCAGTTTACTAGCGGGGCGCACAGATACGCAGTATTTT. This rearrangement joins TRBV28 to TRBJ2-3, with 9 positions matching TRBD2. The ends lost 2 bases at V and 1 base at J; junction bases unmatched: 1. The length of the CDR3 is 15 residues. Germline CDR1 reads MDHEN; CDR2 reads SYDVKM.

This clone occurred a few times. This specimen includes other DNA sequences encoding the same CDR3. The chain uses TRBV5-6 and TRBJ2-3, with D unresolved. Trimming left V 3 bases short and J 6 bases short, with 5 bases between. The CDR3 is made up of 11 amino acids. Germline CDR1 and CDR2: SGHDT and YYEEEE. The CDR3 bases are TGTGCCAGCAGCTCCTCGGATACGCAGTATTTT. It encodes CASSSSDTQYF.

The chain links TRBV2 to TRBJ2-4; TRBD1 is a possible D gene (6 bases). Trimming cost V 6 bases and J 8 bases, with 17 bases left between them. The CDR3 is made up of 14 amino acids. Germline CDR1 is SNHLY and CDR2 is FYNNEI. The CDR3 reads CASSLVGARDIQYF. In DNA form, the CDR3 reads TGTGCCAGCAGCTTGGTGGGGGCGCGAGACATTCAGTACTTC.

J is TRBJ2-7 and V is TRBV7-2; 10 bases match TRBD2. J was trimmed by 0 bases and V by 2 bases; bases with no gene match: 10. Germline-derived CDR1 and CDR2 are SGHTA and FQGNSA. This CDR3 is 18 amino acids long. The CDR3 coding sequence is TGTGCCAGCAGCTTAAAAAGTCTAGCGGGGGTTTCCTCCTACGAGCAGTACTTC. This gives the protein CASSLKSLAGVSSYEQYF. The full variable domain, rest sourced from reference TRBV7-2 and TRBJ2-7, is GAGVSQSPSNKVTEKGKDVELRCDPISGHTALYWYRQSLGQGLEFLIYFQGNSAPDKSGLPSDRFSAERTGGSVSTLTIQRTQQEDSAVYLCASSLKSLAGVSSYEQYFGPGTRLTVT.

This clone was found once. The chain has TRBV6-4 and TRBJ1-5, with D possibly TRBD1 on 5 matching bases. Germline CDR1 MRHNA, CDR2 SNTAGT. Trimming took 0 bases from V and 5 from J, leaving 14 bases between them. This CDR3 spans 16 amino acids. The CDR3 DNA is TGTGCCAGCAGTGACTCGAAAATGGACACACATCAGCCCCAGCATTTT. Its protein product is CASSDSKMDTHQPQHF.

This clone was counted only a few times. The chain couples TRBV19 to TRBJ1-1, with D perhaps TRBD1 (5 bases). Germline values: CDR1 LNHDA, CDR2 SQIVND (reference sequence). This CDR3 region has 14 residues. Between the trimmed V and J ends, which lost 4 bases and 5 bases, there was a span of 14 bases. The CDR3, as DNA: TGTGCCAGTAGTAGGGGACTTATGGTTACTGAAGCTTTCTTT. The encoded protein is CASSRGLMVTEAFF. Combining the CDR3 with reference TRBV19 and TRBJ1-1 gives the whole variable domain DGGITQSPKYLFRKEGQNVTLSCEQNLNHDAMYWYRQDPGQGLRLIYYSQIVNDFQKGDIAEGYSVSREKKESFPLTVTSAQKNPTAFYLCASSRGLMVTEAFFGQGTRLTVV.

This clone was counted between two and nine times. CDR3 region: CASSEAFEGQYF. CDR3 sequence (DNA): TGTGCCAGCAGTGAAGCATTCGAGGGGCAGTATTTT. V gene TRBV6-1 combines with J gene TRBJ2-3; TRBD2 might be the D (5 bases). CDR1 is MNHNS, CDR2 SASEGT, per germline. V was cut by 0 bases and J by 11 bases, with 9 bases left in between. The CDR3 is 12 amino acids.

This chain uses TRBV5-4 with TRBJ1-2; D perhaps matches TRBD1 (5 bases). Trimming removed 0 bases from V and 4 bases from J, with 10 bases in between. The CDR3 consists of 14 residues. The germline V gene has CDR1 SGHNT and CDR2 YYREEE (reference sequence). CDR3: CASSLGQIAYGYTF. As DNA, the CDR3 is TGTGCCAGCAGCTTGGGACAGATCGCCTATGGCTACACCTTC.

The chain recombines TRBV7-9 with TRBJ2-7, with TRBD2 as a possible D gene (6 bases). This CDR3 comprises 16 residues. Germline loops: CDR1 SEHNR, CDR2 FQNEAQ (reference sequence). The V end was cut by 4 bases, the J end by 0 bases, with 16 bases between. The DNA of the CDR3 is TGTGCCAGCAGCTCCCACTCGGGACTCCTCTCCTACGAGCAGTACTTC. Translating gives CASSSHSGLLSYEQYF.

The V call is TRBV5-5, the J call TRBJ2-7; 9 bases line up with TRBD1. Germline trimming cut 4 bases from V and 3 bases from J; bases unmatched to any gene: 8. The CDR3 has 15 residues. Germline values: CDR1 SGHKS, CDR2 YYEKEE (reference sequence). The CDR3 reads CASSNTGTGIYEQYF. The DNA of the CDR3 is TGTGCCAGCAGCAATACCGGGACAGGGATCTACGAGCAGTACTTC.